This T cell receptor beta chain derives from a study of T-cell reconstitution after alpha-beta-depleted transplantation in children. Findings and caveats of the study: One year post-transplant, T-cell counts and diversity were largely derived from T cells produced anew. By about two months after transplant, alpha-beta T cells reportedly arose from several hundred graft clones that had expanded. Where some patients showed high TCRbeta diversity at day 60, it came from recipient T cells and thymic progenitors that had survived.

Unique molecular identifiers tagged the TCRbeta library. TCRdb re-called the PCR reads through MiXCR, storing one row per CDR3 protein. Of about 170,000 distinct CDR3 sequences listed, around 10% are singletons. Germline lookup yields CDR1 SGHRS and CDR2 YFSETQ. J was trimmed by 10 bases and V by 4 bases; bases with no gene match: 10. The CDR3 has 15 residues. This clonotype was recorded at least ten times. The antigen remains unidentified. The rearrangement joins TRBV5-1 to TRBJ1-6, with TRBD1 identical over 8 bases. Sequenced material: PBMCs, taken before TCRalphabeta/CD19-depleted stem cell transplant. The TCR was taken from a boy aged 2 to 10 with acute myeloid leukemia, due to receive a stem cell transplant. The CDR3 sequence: CASSPETGVRSPLHF. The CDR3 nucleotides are TGCGCCAGCAGCCCCGAGACAGGGGTTCGATCACCCCTCCACTTT.